This record covers a single TCR beta chain. Per the original data handling: Amplification from reference gene primers served as the basis for estimated nucleated cell counts. Profiling relied on immunoSEQ multiplex PCR, and the TCRdb table lists in-frame clones only, not all of them. V and J calls plus clone size are reproduced from that table; the DNA served to infer D and trimming. Of roughly 160,000 clones detected, about 86% appear once; the ten largest clones hold approximately 7%. These data belong to a study of blood T cell repertoires in COVID-19. Study-level information: Acute and convalescent COVID-19 specimens originated in the United States, Italy and Spain. In each case, the material was cDNA or gDNA derived from T cells, B-cell-depleted T cells, or PBMCs.

This CDR3 region has 15 residues. Trimming pared 3 bases from V and 7 bases from J, leaving 15 bases between. Germline V CDR1 and CDR2: MNHEY, SMNVEV (reference sequence). The source of this sequence is a man aged 50-60 years with active or convalescent COVID-19. This chain joins TRBV27 and TRBJ1-4, with D uncertain. Sequencing was carried out using peripheral blood. CDR3 protein: CASSLRQLVGEKLFF. In DNA, the CDR3 is TGTGCCAGCAGTTTGAGACAACTGGTGGGTGAAAAACTGTTTTTT.